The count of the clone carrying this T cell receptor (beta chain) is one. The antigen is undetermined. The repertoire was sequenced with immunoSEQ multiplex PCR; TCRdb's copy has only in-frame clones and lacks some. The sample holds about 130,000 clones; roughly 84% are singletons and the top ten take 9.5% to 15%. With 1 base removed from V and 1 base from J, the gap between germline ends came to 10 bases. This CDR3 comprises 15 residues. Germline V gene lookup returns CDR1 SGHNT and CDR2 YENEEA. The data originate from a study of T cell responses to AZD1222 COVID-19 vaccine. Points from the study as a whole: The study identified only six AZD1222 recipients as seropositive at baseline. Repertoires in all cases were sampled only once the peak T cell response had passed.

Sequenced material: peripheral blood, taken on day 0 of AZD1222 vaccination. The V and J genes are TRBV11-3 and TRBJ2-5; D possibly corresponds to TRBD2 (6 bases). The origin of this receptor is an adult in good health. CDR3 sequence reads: CASSLGLASQETQYF. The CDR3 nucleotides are TGTGCCAGCAGCTTAGGGCTAGCGAGCCAAGAGACCCAGTACTTC.